Described below is a single T cell receptor (beta chain) sequence and its context. The data stem from a study of blood T cell repertoires in COVID-19. Trimming took 6 bases from V and 5 from J, leaving 13 bases between them. The CDR3 length is 13 residues. The V gene's germline CDR1 is MDHEN and CDR2 SYDVKM. The data were produced by immunoSEQ multiplex PCR, yet TCRdb's version contains in-frame clones alone and is incomplete. There are roughly 230,000 clones in the sample; around 89% occur only once, and roughly 2.2% lies in the top ten. Seattle-derived patients entered the study during active infection and were followed longitudinally.

Sequencing was performed on peripheral blood. This rearrangement joins TRBV28 to TRBJ1-1; TRBD1 might be the D (5 bases). This sequence was found in a woman aged 60-70 years with COVID-19, enrolled during active disease. Here the CDR3 DNA reads TGTGCCAGCAGCCAGACAGTGAGGACTGAAGCTTTCTTT. Amino acid sequence: CASSQTVRTEAFF.